What follows are 9 T cell receptor beta chains derived from one specimen sequenced in a study of shared clonotypes between healthy human individuals. Sequencing used immunoSEQ multiplex PCR; TCRdb keeps in-frame clones, though not all of them. The sample carries fewer than 550,000 clones, over 60% recorded once. Material: PBMCs. Receptor source: a middle-aged woman in good health. Some clones in this sample may be carry-over from other donors' samples.

A remark on this clone: This sample also contains other DNA sequences that code for the same CDR3. The chain has TRBV5-1 and TRBJ1-5; TRBD1 matches at 8 bases. Trimming took 2 bases from V and 6 from J; bases not matched to a gene: 4. This CDR3 is 14 amino acids long. CDR1 and CDR2 from the germline V gene are SGHRS and YFSETQ. The CDR3 DNA reads as TGCGCCAGCAGCTTAGGACAGGGAACTCAGCCCCAGCATTTT. Amino acid sequence: CASSLGQGTQPQHF.

This chain joins TRBV7-6 and TRBJ2-1, with 11 bases lining up with TRBD2. Germline V gene data show CDR1 as SGHVS and CDR2 as FNYEAQ. This CDR3 has 16 amino acids. The ends lost 4 bases at V and 9 bases at J; junction bases unmatched: 11. This chain's CDR3 is CASSSETSGEGPEQFF. CDR3 sequence (DNA): TGTGCCAGCAGCTCCGAGACTAGCGGGGAGGGCCCTGAGCAGTTCTTC. The whole variable domain, remainder taken from reference TRBV7-6 and TRBJ2-1, is GAGVSQSPRYKVTKRGQDVALRCDPISGHVSLYWYRQALGQGPEFLTYFNYEAQQDKSGLPNDRFSAERPEGSISTLTIQRTEQRDSAMYRCASSSETSGEGPEQFFGPGTRLTVL.

The chain employs TRBV7-6 and TRBJ2-1; the match to TRBD2 covers 7 bases. CDR1 is SGHVS and CDR2 is FNYEAQ in the germline V gene. J was trimmed by 9 bases and V by 3 bases; bases with no gene match: 8. The CDR3 is made up of 14 amino acids. CDR3 in amino acids: CASSFGGGPGEQFF. CDR3 DNA sequence: TGTGCCAGCAGCTTCGGGGGAGGGCCGGGTGAGCAGTTCTTC.

The chain combines TRBV19 with TRBJ1-5; D call uncertain. V lost 5 bases and J 0 bases, leaving 11 bases between the germline ends. Germline CDR1 LNHDA, CDR2 SQIVND (reference sequence). The CDR3 totals 15 residues. CDR3 in amino acids: CASSYLEYSNQPQHF. The CDR3 nucleotides read TGTGCCAGTAGTTATTTAGAATATAGCAATCAGCCCCAGCATTTT.

This clone was counted ten times or more. The chain combines TRBV29-1 with TRBJ2-7; no clear D. The CDR3 length is 11 residues. Trimming pared 2 bases from V and 7 bases from J, leaving 9 bases between. Per the germline V gene, CDR1 is SQVTM and CDR2 is ANQGSEA. Here the CDR3 DNA reads TGCAGCGTTGAACGAGGAGCGGAGCAGTACTTC. Residues: CSVERGAEQYF.

The chain links TRBV28 to TRBJ1-2, with a weak D call TRBD1 (5 bases). V was shortened by 3 bases and J by 0 bases, with 17 bases between the two germline ends. The CDR3 consists of 17 residues. Germline V gives CDR1 MDHEN, CDR2 SYDVKM. The CDR3 region is CASSFPLLWGANYGYTF. In DNA form, the CDR3 reads TGTGCCAGCAGTTTCCCCCTTCTCTGGGGGGCTAACTATGGCTACACCTTC.

The chain couples TRBV7-3 to TRBJ2-2, with 10 positions matching TRBD1. Germline CDR1 is SGHTA and CDR2 is FQGTGA. The CDR3 has 15 amino acids. V lost 5 bases, J lost 3 bases, and 3 bases stayed unmatched. CDR3 nucleotides: TGTGCCAGCAGCGCGACAGGGGGCGACACCGGGGAGCTGTTTTTT. Its protein product is CASSATGGDTGELFF.

The J gene is TRBJ2-7, the V gene TRBV29-1, with 7 bases aligning to TRBD1. The CDR3 covers 15 residues. V shed 4 bases, J shed 5 bases, and the junction held 14 bases outside the gene matches. Germline lookup yields CDR1 SQVTM and CDR2 ANQGSEA. CDR3 amino acids: CSVVTRDRAAHEQYF. The CDR3 coding sequence is TGCAGCGTTGTAACTAGAGACAGGGCGGCCCACGAGCAGTACTTC.

The V and J genes are TRBV7-3 and TRBJ1-1, with TRBD1 identical over 9 bases. CDR3 size: 13 residues. The V segment lost 5 bases and the J segment 5 bases; nucleotides outside the gene matches: 3. Germline-derived CDR1 and CDR2 are SGHTA and FQGTGA. In DNA form, the CDR3 reads TGTGCCAGCAGCCGGGACAGGGTGACTGAAGCTTTCTTT. Residues: CASSRDRVTEAFF.